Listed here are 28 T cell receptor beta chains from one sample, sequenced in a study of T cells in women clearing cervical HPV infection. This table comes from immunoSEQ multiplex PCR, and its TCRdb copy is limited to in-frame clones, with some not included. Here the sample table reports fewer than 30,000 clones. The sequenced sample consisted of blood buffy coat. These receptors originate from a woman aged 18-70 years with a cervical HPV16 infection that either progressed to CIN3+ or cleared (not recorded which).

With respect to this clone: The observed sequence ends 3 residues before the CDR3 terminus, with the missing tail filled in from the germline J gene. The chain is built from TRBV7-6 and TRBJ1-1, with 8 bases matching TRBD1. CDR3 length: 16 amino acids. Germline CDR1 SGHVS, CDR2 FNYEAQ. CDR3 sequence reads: CASSLLITRGPTEAFF. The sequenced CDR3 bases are TGTGCCAGCAGCTTACTAATTACCAGGGGGCCGACGGAA.

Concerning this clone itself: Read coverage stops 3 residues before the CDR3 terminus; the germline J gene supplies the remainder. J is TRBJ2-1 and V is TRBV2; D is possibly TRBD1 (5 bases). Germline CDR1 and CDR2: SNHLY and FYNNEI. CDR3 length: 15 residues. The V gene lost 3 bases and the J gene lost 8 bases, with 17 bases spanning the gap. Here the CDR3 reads CASSELGISRDEQFF. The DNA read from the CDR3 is TGTGCCAGCAGTGAGTTGGGCATATCCAGGGATGAG.

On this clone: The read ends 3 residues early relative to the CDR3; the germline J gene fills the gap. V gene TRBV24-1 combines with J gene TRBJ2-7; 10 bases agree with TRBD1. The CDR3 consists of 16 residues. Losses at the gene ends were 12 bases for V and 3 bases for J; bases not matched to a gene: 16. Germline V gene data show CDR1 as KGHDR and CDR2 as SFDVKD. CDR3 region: CAAVPKGQGGDYEQYF. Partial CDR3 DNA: TGTGCCGCCGTCCCTAAAGGACAGGGGGGGGACTACGAG.

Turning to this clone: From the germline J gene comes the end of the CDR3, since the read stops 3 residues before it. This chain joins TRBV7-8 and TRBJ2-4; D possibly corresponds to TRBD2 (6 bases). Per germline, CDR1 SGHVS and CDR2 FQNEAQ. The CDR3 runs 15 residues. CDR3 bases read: TGTGCCAGCAGCTCTGGGACTTTAGGCGGTCAGCCT. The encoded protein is CASSSGTLGGQP. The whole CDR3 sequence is CASSSGTLGGQPQYF.

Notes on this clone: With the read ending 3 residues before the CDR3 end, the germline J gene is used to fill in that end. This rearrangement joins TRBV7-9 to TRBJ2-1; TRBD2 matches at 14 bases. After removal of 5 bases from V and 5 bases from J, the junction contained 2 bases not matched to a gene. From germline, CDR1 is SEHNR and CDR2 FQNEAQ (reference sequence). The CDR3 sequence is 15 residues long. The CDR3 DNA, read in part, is TGTGCCAGCAGCGCGGGACTAGCGGGAGACAATGAG. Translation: CASSAGLAGDNE. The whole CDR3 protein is CASSAGLAGDNEQFF. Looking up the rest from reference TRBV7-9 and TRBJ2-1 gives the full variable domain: DTGVSQNPRHKITKRGQNVTFRCDPISEHNRLYWYRQTLGQGPEFLTYFQNEAQLEKSRLLSDRFSAERPKGSFSTLEIQRTEQGDSAMYLCASSAGLAGDNEQFFGPGTRLTVL.

The CDR3 is CASSGDRDEKLFF. CDR3 bases read: TGTGCCAGCAGCGGGGACAGGGACGAAAAA. The V and J genes are TRBV7-2 and TRBJ1-4; 9 positions match TRBD1. The CDR3 is cut off 3 residues early in the read; its end comes from the germline J gene. Germline-derived CDR1 and CDR2 are SGHTA and FQGNSA. V lost 5 bases and J lost 8; bases outside the gene matches: 3. This CDR3 spans 13 amino acids.

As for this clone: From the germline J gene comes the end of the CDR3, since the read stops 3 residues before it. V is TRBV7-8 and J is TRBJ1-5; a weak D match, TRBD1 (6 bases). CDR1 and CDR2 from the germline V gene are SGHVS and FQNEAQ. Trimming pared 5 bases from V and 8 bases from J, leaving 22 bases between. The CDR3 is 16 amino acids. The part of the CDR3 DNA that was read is TGTGCCAGCAGCGAACGACCAGGGGTTTGGGCGGAGCCC. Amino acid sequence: CASSERPGVWAEP. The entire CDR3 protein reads CASSERPGVWAEPQHF.

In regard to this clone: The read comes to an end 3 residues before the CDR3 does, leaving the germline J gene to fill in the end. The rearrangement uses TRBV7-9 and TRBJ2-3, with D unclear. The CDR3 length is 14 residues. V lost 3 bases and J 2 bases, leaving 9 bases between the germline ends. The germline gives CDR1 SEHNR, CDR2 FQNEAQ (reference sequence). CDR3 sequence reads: CASSLAGFTDTQYF. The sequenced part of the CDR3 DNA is TGTGCCAGCAGCTTGGCCGGGTTCACAGATACG.

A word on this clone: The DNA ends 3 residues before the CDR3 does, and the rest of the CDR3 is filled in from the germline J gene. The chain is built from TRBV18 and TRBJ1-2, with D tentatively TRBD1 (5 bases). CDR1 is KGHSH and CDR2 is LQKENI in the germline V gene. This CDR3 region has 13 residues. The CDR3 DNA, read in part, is TGTGCCAGCTCACCACCGGGGCCGAATGAC. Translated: CASSPPGPND. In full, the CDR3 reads CASSPPGPNDYTF.

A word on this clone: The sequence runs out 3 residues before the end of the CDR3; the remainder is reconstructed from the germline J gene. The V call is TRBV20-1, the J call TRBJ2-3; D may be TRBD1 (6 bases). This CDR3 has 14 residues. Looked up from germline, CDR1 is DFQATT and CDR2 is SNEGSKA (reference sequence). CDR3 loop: CSVRQFLGATAQYF. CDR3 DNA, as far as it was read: TGCAGTGTTCGACAGTTCTTGGGGGCAACTGCG.

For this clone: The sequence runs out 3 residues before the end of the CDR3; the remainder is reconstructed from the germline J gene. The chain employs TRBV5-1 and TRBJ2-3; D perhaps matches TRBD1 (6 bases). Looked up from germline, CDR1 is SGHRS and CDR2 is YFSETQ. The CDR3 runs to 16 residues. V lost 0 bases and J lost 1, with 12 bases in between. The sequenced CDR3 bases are TGCGCCAGCAGCTTGGAGGGCAGGGGAGGCACAGATACG. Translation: CASSLEGRGGTDT. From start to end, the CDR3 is CASSLEGRGGTDTQYF.

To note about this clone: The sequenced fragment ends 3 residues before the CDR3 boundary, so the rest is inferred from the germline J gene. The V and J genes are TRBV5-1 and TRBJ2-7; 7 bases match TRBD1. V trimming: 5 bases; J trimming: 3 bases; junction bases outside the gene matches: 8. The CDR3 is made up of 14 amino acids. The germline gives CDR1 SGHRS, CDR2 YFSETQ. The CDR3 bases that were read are TGCGCCAGCAGTTATCCGGGACAGAGCTACGAG. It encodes CASSYPGQSYE. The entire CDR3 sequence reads CASSYPGQSYEQYF.

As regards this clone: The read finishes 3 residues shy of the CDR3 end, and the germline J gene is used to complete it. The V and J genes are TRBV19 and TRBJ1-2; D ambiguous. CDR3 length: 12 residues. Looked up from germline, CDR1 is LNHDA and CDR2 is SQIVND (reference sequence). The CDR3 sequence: CASSGKGNDYTF. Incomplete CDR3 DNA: TGTGCCAGTAGCGGTAAGGGCAATGAC.

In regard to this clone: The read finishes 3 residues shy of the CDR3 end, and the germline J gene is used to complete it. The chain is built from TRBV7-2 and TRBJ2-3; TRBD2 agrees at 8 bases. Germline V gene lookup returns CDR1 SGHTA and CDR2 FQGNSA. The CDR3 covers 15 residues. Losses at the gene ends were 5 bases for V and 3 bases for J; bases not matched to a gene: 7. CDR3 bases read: TGTGCCAGCAGCCCTTGGACTAGCCATACAGATACG. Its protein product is CASSPWTSHTDT. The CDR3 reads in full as CASSPWTSHTDTQYF. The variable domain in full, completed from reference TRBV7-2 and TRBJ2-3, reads GAGVSQSPSNKVTEKGKDVELRCDPISGHTALYWYRQSLGQGLEFLIYFQGNSAPDKSGLPSDRFSAERTGGSVSTLTIQRTQQEDSAVYLCASSPWTSHTDTQYFGPGTRLTVL.

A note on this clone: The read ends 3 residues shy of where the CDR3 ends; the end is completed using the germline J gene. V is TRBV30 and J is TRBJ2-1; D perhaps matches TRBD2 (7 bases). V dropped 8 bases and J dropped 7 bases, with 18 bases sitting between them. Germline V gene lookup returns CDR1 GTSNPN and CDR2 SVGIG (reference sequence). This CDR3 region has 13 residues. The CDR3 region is CARGGRLANEQFF. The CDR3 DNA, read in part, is TGTGCCAGGGGGGGGAGGCTGGCGAATGAG.

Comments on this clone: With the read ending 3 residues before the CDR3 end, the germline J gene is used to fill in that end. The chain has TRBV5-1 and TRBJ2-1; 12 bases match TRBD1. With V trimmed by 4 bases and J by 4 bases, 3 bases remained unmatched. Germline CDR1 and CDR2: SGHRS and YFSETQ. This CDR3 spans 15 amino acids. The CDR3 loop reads CASSLGQGAYNEQFF. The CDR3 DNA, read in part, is TGCGCCAGCAGCCTGGGACAGGGGGCTTACAATGAG.

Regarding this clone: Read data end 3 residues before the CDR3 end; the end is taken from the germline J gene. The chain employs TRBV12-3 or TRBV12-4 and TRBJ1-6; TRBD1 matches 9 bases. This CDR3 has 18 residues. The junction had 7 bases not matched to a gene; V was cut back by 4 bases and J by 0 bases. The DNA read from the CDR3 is TGTGCCAGCAGTTGGACAGGGGTTGGGGGCTCCTATAATTCACCC. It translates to CASSWTGVGGSYNSP. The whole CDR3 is CASSWTGVGGSYNSPLHF.

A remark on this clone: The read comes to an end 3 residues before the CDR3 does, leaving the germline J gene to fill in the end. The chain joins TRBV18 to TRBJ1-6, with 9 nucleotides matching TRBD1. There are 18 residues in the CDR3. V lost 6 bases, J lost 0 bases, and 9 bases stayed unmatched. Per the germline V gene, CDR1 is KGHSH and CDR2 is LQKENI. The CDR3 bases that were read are TGTGCCAGCTCTTCCATGGGACAGGGTCCCTCCTATAATTCACCC. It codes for CASSSMGQGPSYNSP. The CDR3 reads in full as CASSSMGQGPSYNSPLHF.

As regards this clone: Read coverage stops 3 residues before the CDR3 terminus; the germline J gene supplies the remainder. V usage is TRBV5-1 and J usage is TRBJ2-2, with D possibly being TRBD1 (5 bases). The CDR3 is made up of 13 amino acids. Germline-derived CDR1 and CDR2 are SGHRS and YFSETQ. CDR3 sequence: CASSLEGAEKLFF. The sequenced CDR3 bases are TGCGCCAGCAGCTTGGAAGGGGCTGAAAAG.

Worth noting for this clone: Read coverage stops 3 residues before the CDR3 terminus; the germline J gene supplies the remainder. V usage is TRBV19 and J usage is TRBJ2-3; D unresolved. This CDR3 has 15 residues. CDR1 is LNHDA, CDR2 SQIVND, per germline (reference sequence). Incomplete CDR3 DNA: TGTGCCAGTAGTATAACCCCCCAGGCTGAAGAGACG. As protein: CASSITPQAEET. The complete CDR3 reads CASSITPQAEETQYF.

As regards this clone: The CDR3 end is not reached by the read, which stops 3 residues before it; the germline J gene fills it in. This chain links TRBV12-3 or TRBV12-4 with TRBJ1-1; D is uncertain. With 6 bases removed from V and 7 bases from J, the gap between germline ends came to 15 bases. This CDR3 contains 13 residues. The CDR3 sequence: CASSSVGSGEAFF. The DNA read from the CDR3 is TGTGCCAGCAGCTCTGTGGGTTCGGGTGAA.

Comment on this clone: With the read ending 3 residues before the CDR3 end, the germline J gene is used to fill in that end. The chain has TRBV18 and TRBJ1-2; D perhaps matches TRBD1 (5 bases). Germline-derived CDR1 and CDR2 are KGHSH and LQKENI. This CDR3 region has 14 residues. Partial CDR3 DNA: TGTGCCAGCTCACCACTAGCGGGGGACTACGAC. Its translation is CASSPLAGDYD. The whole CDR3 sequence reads CASSPLAGDYDYTF.

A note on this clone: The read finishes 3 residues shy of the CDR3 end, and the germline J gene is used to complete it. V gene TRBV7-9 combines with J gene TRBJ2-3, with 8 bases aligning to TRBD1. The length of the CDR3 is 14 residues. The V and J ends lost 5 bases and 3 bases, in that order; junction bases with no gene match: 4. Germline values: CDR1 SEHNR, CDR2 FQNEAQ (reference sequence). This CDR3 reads CASSPRTGTDTQYF. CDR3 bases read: TGTGCCAGCAGCCCTCGGACAGGGACAGATACG.

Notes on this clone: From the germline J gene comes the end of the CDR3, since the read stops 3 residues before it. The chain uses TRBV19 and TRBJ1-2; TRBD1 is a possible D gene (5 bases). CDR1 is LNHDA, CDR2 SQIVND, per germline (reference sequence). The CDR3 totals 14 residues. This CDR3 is CASSIPGLAYDYTF. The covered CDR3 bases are TGTGCCAGTAGTATTCCGGGACTAGCGTACGAC. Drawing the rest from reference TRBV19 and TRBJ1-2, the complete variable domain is DGGITQSPKYLFRKEGQNVTLSCEQNLNHDAMYWYRQDPGQGLRLIYYSQIVNDFQKGDIAEGYSVSREKKESFPLTVTSAQKNPTAFYLCASSIPGLAYDYTFGSGTRLTVV.

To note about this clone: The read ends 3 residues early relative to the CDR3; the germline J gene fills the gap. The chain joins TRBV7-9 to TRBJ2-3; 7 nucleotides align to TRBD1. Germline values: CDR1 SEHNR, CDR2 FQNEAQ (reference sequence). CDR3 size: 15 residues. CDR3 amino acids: CASTPTRTGVETQYF. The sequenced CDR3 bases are TGTGCCAGCACCCCAACCCGGACAGGTGTAGAGACG.

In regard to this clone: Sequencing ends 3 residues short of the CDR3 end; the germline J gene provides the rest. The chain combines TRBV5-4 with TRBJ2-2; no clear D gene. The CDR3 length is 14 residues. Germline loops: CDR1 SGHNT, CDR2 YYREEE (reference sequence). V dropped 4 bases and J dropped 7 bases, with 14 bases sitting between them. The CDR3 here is CASSKAQEDGELFF. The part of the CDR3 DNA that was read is TGTGCCAGCAGCAAGGCGCAGGAAGACGGGGAG.

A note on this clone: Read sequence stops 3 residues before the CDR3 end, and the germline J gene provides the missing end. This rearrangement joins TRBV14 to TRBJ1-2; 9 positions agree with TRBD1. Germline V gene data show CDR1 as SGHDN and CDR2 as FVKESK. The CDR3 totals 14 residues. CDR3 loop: CASSLIQGAQGYTF. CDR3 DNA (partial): TGTGCCAGCAGCCTAATACAGGGGGCTCAAGGC. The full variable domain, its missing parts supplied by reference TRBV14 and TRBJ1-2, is EAGVTQFPSHSVIEKGQTVTLRCDPISGHDNLYWYRRVMGKEIKFLLHFVKESKQDESGMPNNRFLAERTGGTYSTLKVQPAELEDSGVYFCASSLIQGAQGYTFGSGTRLTVV.

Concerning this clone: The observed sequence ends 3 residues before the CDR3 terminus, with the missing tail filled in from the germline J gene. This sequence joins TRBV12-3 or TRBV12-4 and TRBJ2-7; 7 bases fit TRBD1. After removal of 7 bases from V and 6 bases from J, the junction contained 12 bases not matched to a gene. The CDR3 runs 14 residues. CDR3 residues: CASTSGGQAGEQYF. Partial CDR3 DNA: TGTGCCAGCACCTCAGGAGGACAGGCGGGCGAG.